One and the same sample provided the 17 T cell receptor beta chains below, sequenced in a study of tissue T cells after allogeneic stem cell transplantation. Assay: immunoSEQ multiplex PCR; the TCRdb copy retains only in-frame clones and omits some. The sample lists 20,000 to 25,000 clones, 70% to 75% occurring once. Sample: tissue from the ileum, taken at autopsy. These receptors came from a female donor of 60 years or more with lung cancer.

Of note for this clone: Other DNA sequences in the same sample also yield this CDR3. The chain employs TRBV7-2 and TRBJ2-5, with D uncertain. V was trimmed by 2 bases and J by 2 bases, leaving 6 bases between them. CDR3 length: 13 amino acids. Germline V CDR1 and CDR2: SGHTA, FQGNSA. The CDR3 region is CASSLTPQETQYF. The CDR3 DNA is TGTGCCAGCAGCTTAACTCCACAAGAGACCCAGTACTTC.

The chain employs TRBV7-2 and TRBJ1-6; D is unresolved. CDR1 SGHTA and CDR2 FQGNSA come from the germline V gene. The CDR3 contains 16 residues. V was clipped by 2 bases and J by 7 bases, with 15 bases between them. CDR3 bases: TGTGCCAGCAGCTTAAAGGCCAAGTGGGGAAATTCACCCCTCCACTTT. This codes for CASSLKAKWGNSPLHF.

The table lists this clone with a count of one. The CDR3 DNA reads as TGTGCCACCAGTGATCAAACAGGGGCGTTCATGTATACGCAGTATTTT. Amino acids: CATSDQTGAFMYTQYF. The chain combines TRBV24-1 with TRBJ2-3, with TRBD1 matching over 7 bases. Germline V gene lookup returns CDR1 KGHDR and CDR2 SFDVKD. The length of the CDR3 is 16 residues. V lost 3 bases and J lost 7; bases outside the gene matches: 12.

The V gene is TRBV18, the J gene TRBJ2-6; the D is unclear. CDR1 and CDR2 from the germline V gene are KGHSH and LQKENI. Trimming took off 0 bases at V and 0 bases at J, with 12 bases between the two ends. The CDR3 loop spans 18 amino acids. CDR3 bases: TGTGCCAGCTCACCACCGCTAGGCCAAGGCTCTGGGGCCAACGTCCTGACTTTC. This codes for CASSPPLGQGSGANVLTF.

The chain combines TRBV5-1 with TRBJ1-1; D call uncertain. The CDR3 loop spans 16 amino acids. V was trimmed by 2 bases and J by 4 bases, leaving 18 bases between them. Germline V lookup: CDR1 SGHRS, CDR2 YFSETQ. The CDR3 nucleotides are TGCGCCAGCAGCTTAATAGCGGCCGGACGCGGCACTGAAGCTTTCTTT. Its protein is CASSLIAAGRGTEAFF.

V is TRBV29-1 and J is TRBJ1-5, with D tentatively TRBD1 (5 bases). Germline lookup yields CDR1 SQVTM and CDR2 ANQGSEA. The length of the CDR3 is 13 residues. Trimming took off 5 bases at V and 7 bases at J, with 15 bases between the two ends. CDR3 nucleotide sequence: TGCAGCGTTAAACTAGGGGTAGGACAGCCCCAGCATTTT. Amino acids: CSVKLGVGQPQHF.

J is TRBJ1-1 and V is TRBV30, with 7 bases aligning to TRBD1. Trimming took 7 bases from V and 4 from J; bases not matched to a gene: 9. The germline CDR1 and CDR2 sequences are GTSNPN and SVGIG (reference sequence). CDR3 length: 13 residues. Here the CDR3 DNA reads TGTGCCTATCGACAGGGTATGGGCACTGAAGCTTTCTTT. Protein product: CAYRQGMGTEAFF.

The chain employs TRBV12-3 or TRBV12-4 and TRBJ1-1, with a possible D match to TRBD1 (6 bases). The CDR3 loop spans 11 amino acids. V was clipped by 8 bases and J by 7 bases, with 11 bases between them. This CDR3 reads CASGGAFEAFF. Here the CDR3 DNA reads TGTGCCAGCGGGGGGGCCTTTGAAGCTTTCTTT.

The rearrangement joins TRBV6-5 to TRBJ2-7; D remains unclear. Germline-derived CDR1 and CDR2 are MNHEY and SVGAGI. This CDR3 is 13 amino acids long. The V end was cut by 7 bases, the J end by 0 bases, with 10 bases between. The CDR3 DNA follows: TGTGCCAGCACCGATTTCGCCTCCTACGAGCAGTACTTC. This sequence encodes CASTDFASYEQYF.

The chain couples TRBV11-3 to TRBJ2-1; 7 positions agree with TRBD2. CDR1 and CDR2 (germline): SGHNT, YENEEA. This CDR3 has 19 residues. Unmatched junction bases numbered 20, after V lost 5 bases and J lost 4 bases. The CDR3 sequence: CASSPRGGVQVRTYNEQFF. The CDR3 DNA sequence: TGTGCCAGCAGCCCGAGGGGAGGGGTTCAAGTACGTACGTACAATGAGCAGTTCTTC.

This clone has only a few counts. The rearrangement joins TRBV7-9 to TRBJ1-5; TRBD1 matches 8 bases. CDR3 size: 14 residues. The junction had 6 bases not matched to a gene; V was cut back by 5 bases and J by 6 bases. Germline V gene lookup returns CDR1 SEHNR and CDR2 FQNEAQ (reference sequence). CDR3 nucleotides: TGTGCCAGCAGCGTAGACAGGGGCAGTCAGCCCCAGCATTTT. Translation: CASSVDRGSQPQHF.

In this sample, this clone is medium-sized. The V gene is TRBV19, the J gene TRBJ1-4; 8 nucleotides match TRBD1. The germline V gene encodes CDR1 LNHDA and CDR2 SQIVND (reference sequence). J gave up 6 bases and V 3 bases, and 6 bases lay outside the gene matches. The CDR3 sequence is 15 residues long. The CDR3 is CASSIGQGRDEKLFF. The CDR3 region has the DNA TGTGCCAGTAGTATTGGACAGGGCAGAGATGAAAAACTGTTTTTT.

The rearrangement links TRBV30 to TRBJ1-3; D unclear. With 4 bases removed from V and 7 bases from J, the gap between germline ends came to 8 bases. The CDR3 runs 11 residues. Germline CDR1 and CDR2: GTSNPN and SVGIG (reference sequence). The CDR3 loop reads CAWTPGNTIYF. CDR3 DNA sequence: TGTGCCTGGACGCCCGGCAACACCATATATTTT. Based on the CDR3 plus reference TRBV30 and TRBJ1-3, the full variable domain is SQTIHQWPATLVQPVGSPLSLECTVEGTSNPNLYWYRQAAGRGLQLLFYSVGIGQISSEVPQNLSASRPQDRQFILSSKKLLLSDSGFYLCAWTPGNTIYFGEGSWLTVV.

The chain employs TRBV2 and TRBJ2-1; D unresolved. The germline gives CDR1 SNHLY, CDR2 FYNNEI. The germline V and J ends were trimmed by 6 bases and 6 bases, with 15 bases remaining between them. The CDR3 is 14 amino acids. CDR3 region: CASSPTGVRNEQFF. The CDR3 coding sequence is TGTGCCAGCAGCCCAACTGGGGTACGCAATGAGCAGTTCTTC. The full variable domain, with the rest looked up from reference TRBV2 and TRBJ2-1, is EPEVTQTPSHQVTQMGQEVILRCVPISNHLYFYWYRQILGQKVEFLVSFYNNEISEKSEIFDDQFSVERPDGSNFTLKIRSTKLEDSAMYFCASSPTGVRNEQFFGPGTRLTVL.

CDR3 sequence: CASSPRDRGSYEQYF. As DNA, the CDR3 is TGTGCCAGCAGCCCCCGGGACAGGGGCTCCTACGAGCAGTACTTC. This sequence joins TRBV11-3 and TRBJ2-7, with 10 bases that match TRBD1. The CDR3 has 15 amino acids. The trim removed 5 bases at V and 0 bases at J, leaving 4 bases unmatched. Per the germline V gene, CDR1 is SGHNT and CDR2 is YENEEA.

The DNA for the CDR3 is TGTGCCAGCTCACCTGGGGGGGGTTTCTTCGGGGACACTGAAGCTTTCTTT. Amino acids: CASSPGGGFFGDTEAFF. The chain is built from TRBV18 and TRBJ1-1; maybe TRBD1 (5 bases). The CDR3 is 17 amino acids. Trimming took 3 bases from V and 3 from J, leaving 20 bases between them. Germline assignment: CDR1 KGHSH and CDR2 LQKENI.

The chain has TRBV24-1 and TRBJ1-2; D not resolved. This CDR3 is 12 amino acids long. Trimming pared 4 bases from V and 1 base from J, leaving 3 bases between. Germline CDR1 reads KGHDR; CDR2 reads SFDVKD. For the CDR3, the DNA is TGTGCCACCAGTGAAAGTAACTATGGCTACACCTTC. Protein product: CATSESNYGYTF.